This T cell receptor (beta chain) was profiled in a study of spatial heterogeneity in lung cancer. Time point described: sample taken at primary tumor resection. The sequenced material consisted of unsorted whole RNA from tumor, nontumor lung or frozen PBMC. Each CDR3 protein gets one entry after TCRdb re-called the 5' RACE reads with MiXCR. The sample has about 82,000 distinct CDR3 sequences, roughly 12% seen once. Germline lookup yields CDR1 LNHDA and CDR2 SQIVND (reference sequence). There are 17 residues in the CDR3. V dropped 3 bases and J dropped 6 bases, with 24 bases sitting between them. The sequenced sample was PBMCs, obtained at surgery. This receptor was identified in a male donor with early-stage non-small cell lung cancer. This sequence joins TRBV19 and TRBJ2-7, with D perhaps TRBD2 (6 bases). The CDR3 protein is CASSMFNSREYPFEQYF. DNA of the CDR3: TGTGCCAGTAGTATGTTTAATTCGCGGGAATACCCCTTCGAGCAGTACTTC.